Listed below are T cell receptor beta chains from one sample, sequenced in a study of T cell responses to AZD1222 COVID-19 vaccine. Some clones are missing from TCRdb's copy, which holds only in-frame ones; the method was immunoSEQ multiplex PCR. Of about 160,000 clones in the sample, 90% were seen once. The sequences come from peripheral blood, collected on day 0 of AZD1222 vaccination. Receptors originate from an adult in good health. Both conserved end residues are part of each CDR3. The D gene is left open where the match is weak. For some rows the clone size is stated as once, few or many, or as a class when expanded; others skip it.

TRBJ1-5	TRBV20-1	once	NA	CSAPHQPQHF	TGCAGTGCCCCCCATCAGCCCCAGCATTTT
TRBJ2-3	TRBV19	few	NA	CASSIGRGSGTDTQYF	TGTGCCAGTAGTATAGGAAGGGGCAGTGGCACAGATACGCAGTATTTT
TRBJ2-5	TRBV4-2	once	TRBD2	CASSLKAGGRQETQYF	TGTGCCAGCAGCCTTAAAGCGGGGGGGCGTCAAGAGACCCAGTACTTC
TRBJ2-7	TRBV6-5	NA	TRBD1	CASSIRTGFHEQYF	TGTGCCAGCAGTATACGGACAGGGTTCCACGAGCAGTACTTC
TRBJ2-5	TRBV3-1/TRBV3-2	NA	TRBD2	CASSQVASGGLYQETQYF	TGTGCCAGCAGCCAAGTGGCTAGCGGGGGTTTGTACCAAGAGACCCAGTACTTC
TRBJ1-1	TRBV6-5	once	NA	CASTWVDGTEAFF	TGTGCCAGCACATGGGTGGACGGCACTGAAGCTTTCTTT
TRBJ1-1	TRBV7-9	once	NA	CASSLSGNTEAFF	TGTGCCAGCAGCTTATCGGGAAACACTGAAGCTTTCTTT
TRBJ1-6	TRBV7-2	NA	NA	CASQLGRNHNSPLHF	TGTGCCAGCCAGCTCGGTCGGAACCACAATTCACCCCTCCACTTT
TRBJ2-7	TRBV10-2	NA	TRBD1	CASSSGTGSYEQYF	TGCGCCAGCAGTTCCGGGACAGGGTCCTACGAGCAGTACTTC
TRBJ1-6	TRBV2	NA	NA	CASSADGGRSYNSPLHF	TGTGCCAGCAGTGCGGACGGCGGTCGCTCCTATAATTCACCCCTCCACTTT
TRBJ1-6	TRBV3-1/TRBV3-2	NA	TRBD1	CASTPLIQDRANSPLHF	TGTGCCAGCACCCCCCTGATCCAGGACAGGGCTAATTCACCCCTCCACTTT
TRBJ1-1	TRBV2	NA	NA	CASSEASSVSDAFF	TGTGCCAGCAGTGAAGCAAGCAGTGTTTCTGATGCTTTCTTT
TRBJ1-5	TRBV10-2	NA	NA	CASSRGSNQPQHF	TGCGCCAGCAGTCGGGGTAGCAATCAGCCCCAGCATTTT
TRBJ2-7	TRBV6-5	once	NA	CATDEGSYEQYF	TGTGCCACCGATGAGGGCTCCTACGAGCAGTACTTC
TRBJ2-2	TRBV7-9	NA	TRBD1	CASSSDRGNTGELFF	TGTGCCAGCAGCTCCGACAGGGGAAACACCGGGGAGCTGTTTTTT
TRBJ1-6	TRBV7-9	NA	NA	CASSTSTGLSPLHF	TGTGCCAGCAGCACATCGACAGGTCTTTCACCCCTCCACTTT
TRBJ1-1	TRBV19	NA	TRBD1	CASLLGQGEAEAFF	TGTGCCAGTCTGCTGGGACAGGGAGAGGCTGAAGCTTTCTTT
TRBJ1-2	TRBV16	NA	NA	CASSQTPGTFPGTNNYGYTF	TGTGCCAGCAGCCAGACACCCGGGACCTTCCCCGGGACTAACAACTATGGCTACACCTTC
TRBJ2-6	TRBV7-3	NA	NA	CASSLMTSGANVLTF	TGTGCCAGCAGCTTGATGACCTCTGGGGCCAACGTCCTGACTTTC
TRBJ1-1	TRBV7-3	NA	NA	CASSLGPDGGTEAFF	TGTGCCAGCAGCTTAGGGCCCGATGGGGGAACTGAAGCTTTCTTT
TRBJ2-1	TRBV24-1	NA	NA	CATSDIQGGRYNEQFF	TGTGCCACCAGTGATATCCAGGGGGGACGCTACAATGAGCAGTTCTTC
TRBJ1-6	TRBV4-1	NA	NA	CASSQETVDSPLHF	TGCGCCAGCAGCCAAGAAACGGTTGATTCACCCCTCCACTTT
TRBJ1-6	TRBV6-5	NA	NA	CASTYVGGFGSLHF	TGTGCCAGCACCTACGTGGGGGGATTTGGATCCCTCCACTTT
TRBJ1-1	TRBV7-3	NA	NA	CASSLTWGDTEAFF	TGTGCCAGCAGCTTAACTTGGGGGGACACTGAAGCTTTCTTT
TRBJ1-5	TRBV27	NA	TRBD1	CASSRGQGVSNQPQHF	TGTGCCAGCAGCCGGGGACAGGGAGTTAGCAATCAGCCCCAGCATTTT
TRBJ2-7	TRBV11-2	NA	NA	CASSSRRGFYEQYF	TGTGCCAGCAGCTCCCGGAGGGGATTTTACGAGCAGTACTTC
TRBJ1-2	TRBV29-1	NA	TRBD1	CSVEEQDRGWNGYTF	TGCAGCGTTGAAGAACAAGACAGGGGGTGGAATGGCTACACCTTC
TRBJ1-1	TRBV3-1/TRBV3-2	NA	NA	CASSHGDMNTEAFF	TGTGCCAGCAGCCATGGGGATATGAACACTGAAGCTTTCTTT
TRBJ1-3	TRBV6-1	NA	TRBD1	CASSQGRGGYGNTIYF	TGTGCCAGCAGTCAAGGCAGAGGGGGCTATGGAAACACCATATATTTT
TRBJ1-6	TRBV24-1	once	TRBD1	CATSDVPGQDSYNSPLHF	TGTGCCACCAGTGATGTCCCGGGACAGGATTCTTATAATTCACCCCTCCACTTT
TRBJ1-5	TRBV19	NA	TRBD1	CASSIDGGGANQPQHF	TGTGCCAGTAGTATAGATGGAGGGGGCGCGAATCAGCCCCAGCATTTT
TRBJ1-5	TRBV28	few	NA	CASSPNRLSNQPQHF	TGTGCCAGCAGTCCCAACAGGCTTAGTAATCAGCCCCAGCATTTT
TRBJ2-4	TRBV7-3	NA	NA	CASSLGEPFDIQYF	TGTGCCAGCAGCTTAGGGGAGCCCTTCGATATTCAGTACTTC
TRBJ1-5	TRBV7-2	NA	NA	CASTDTGGAGQPQHF	TGTGCCAGCACTGACACTGGGGGCGCGGGTCAGCCCCAGCATTTT
TRBJ1-2	TRBV7-8	NA	NA	CASSFAGGANYGYTF	TGTGCCAGCAGTTTTGCGGGCGGCGCTAACTATGGCTACACCTTC
TRBJ2-1	TRBV18	NA	NA	CASSPIESRDNEQFF	TGTGCCAGCTCACCAATCGAGTCAAGGGACAATGAGCAGTTCTTC
TRBJ1-5	TRBV7-2	NA	NA	CASSFQRGNQPQHF	TGTGCCAGCAGCTTTCAGCGGGGCAATCAGCCCCAGCATTTT
TRBJ1-2	TRBV19	NA	NA	CASSIQKGGYGYTF	TGTGCCAGTAGTATTCAGAAGGGGGGCTATGGCTACACCTTC
TRBJ1-2	TRBV5-4	NA	NA	CASSLGLWGGGYTF	TGTGCCAGCAGCTTGGGTTTGTGGGGAGGAGGCTACACCTTC
TRBJ2-7	TRBV11-2	NA	NA	CASSLGAGTIYEQYF	TGTGCCAGCAGCTTAGGGGCGGGGACGATCTACGAGCAGTACTTC
TRBJ2-7	TRBV28	NA	TRBD1	CASSTPGQGAGEQYF	TGTGCCAGCAGTACGCCGGGACAGGGGGCGGGTGAGCAGTACTTC
TRBJ1-1	TRBV6-2/TRBV6-3	NA	NA	CASSPGSEAFF	TGTGCCAGCAGTCCCGGGAGTGAAGCTTTCTTT
TRBJ1-5	TRBV19	NA	NA	CASSPWEGGRNQPQHF	TGTGCCAGTAGTCCGTGGGAGGGCGGACGCAATCAGCCCCAGCATTTT
TRBJ2-5	TRBV7-9	NA	NA	CASSLDGPETQYF	TGTGCCAGCAGCTTAGACGGGCCGGAGACCCAGTACTTC
TRBJ1-1	TRBV19	NA	TRBD1	CASSLNRGGTEAFF	TGTGCCAGTAGTCTTAACAGGGGCGGCACTGAAGCTTTCTTT
TRBJ2-1	TRBV10-2	NA	TRBD1	CASRPGQGAGGEQFF	TGCGCCAGCAGACCCGGACAGGGGGCAGGGGGGGAGCAGTTCTTC
TRBJ1-4	TRBV11-2	few	NA	CASSSPRIDIEKLFF	TGTGCCAGCAGTTCACCGAGGATCGATATTGAAAAACTGTTTTTT
TRBJ1-2	TRBV5-1	NA	NA	CASSLGGGTDGYTF	TGCGCCAGCAGCTTGGGTGGGGGGACGGATGGCTACACCTTC
TRBJ2-2	TRBV15	NA	NA	CATSSGVGANTGELFF	TGTGCCACCAGCAGTGGCGTCGGGGCGAACACCGGGGAGCTGTTTTTT
TRBJ2-7	TRBV4-2	NA	NA	CASSQAQDYLYEQYF	TGTGCCAGCAGCCAAGCTCAAGATTACCTCTACGAGCAGTACTTC
TRBJ1-2	TRBV27	NA	TRBD1	CASRTTGERYGYTF	TGTGCCAGCAGAACGACAGGGGAGCGGTATGGCTACACCTTC
TRBJ2-5	TRBV6-5	NA	TRBD2	CASSSRGGLETQYF	TGTGCCAGCAGTTCCCGGGGGGGCCTGGAGACCCAGTACTTC
TRBJ1-4	TRBV5-1	NA	NA	CASSLGSATNEKLFF	TGCGCCAGCAGCTTGGGATCGGCCACAAATGAAAAACTGTTTTTT
TRBJ1-6	TRBV4-3	NA	NA	CASSQGNRDSAPLHF	TGCGCCAGCAGCCAAGGGAACAGGGACTCGGCACCCCTCCACTTT
TRBJ1-4	TRBV11-3	NA	TRBD1	CASSARTGHHREKLFF	TGTGCCAGCAGCGCAAGGACAGGACACCATCGTGAAAAACTGTTTTTT